The 27 T cell receptor beta chains presented below share a single source sample, sequenced in a study of cytomegalovirus exposure and HLA in healthy donors. Use of 60 Vbeta and 13 Jbeta primers characterized the PCR. Clones were sequenced by immunoSEQ multiplex PCR, and TCRdb holds only the in-frame ones, with some missing. The sample has about 170,000 clones, approximately 76% seen once; the top ten hold around 5%. The sample comprised PBMCs. The receptors were sampled from a woman under 30 in good health and CMV-seropositive.

The chain has TRBV5-1 and TRBJ2-7; TRBD2 matches 9 bases. Germline V CDR1 and CDR2: SGHRS, YFSETQ. This CDR3 is 17 amino acids long. V gave up 0 bases and J gave up 3 bases; unmatched junction bases: 10. CDR3 sequence reads: CASSLGMAAGGLYEQYF. The CDR3 nucleotides read TGCGCCAGCAGCTTGGGCATGGCAGCGGGGGGACTCTACGAGCAGTACTTC.

V usage is TRBV18 and J usage is TRBJ2-2; tentative D call: TRBD1 (6 bases). From germline, CDR1 is KGHSH and CDR2 LQKENI. This CDR3 contains 14 residues. V was clipped by 9 bases and J by 0 bases, with 11 bases between them. The CDR3 is CASYEGANTGELFF. The CDR3 coding sequence is TGTGCCAGTTACGAGGGGGCGAACACCGGGGAGCTGTTTTTT.

Here the CDR3 reads CASSSTNLLQGLKETQYF. DNA for the CDR3: TGTGCCAGCAGCTCAACCAACCTACTACAGGGACTAAAAGAGACCCAGTACTTC. This chain uses TRBV7-9 with TRBJ2-5, with D tentatively TRBD2 (7 bases). This CDR3 has 18 residues. Per the germline V gene, CDR1 is SEHNR and CDR2 is FQNEAQ (reference sequence). V was clipped by 4 bases and J by 3 bases, with 24 bases between them.

This clone was observed a handful of times. The CDR3 bases are TGTGCCAGTAGTTCTCCCGGCGACAGGAGTACCTACGAGCAGTACTTC. Its translation is CASSSPGDRSTYEQYF. The rearrangement uses TRBV19 and TRBJ2-7; weak D call: TRBD1 (6 bases). CDR3 length: 16 amino acids. Germline loops: CDR1 LNHDA, CDR2 SQIVND (reference sequence). V was clipped by 5 bases and J by 2 bases, with 19 bases between them.

The chain couples TRBV30 to TRBJ2-7; 9 bases agree with TRBD2. CDR1 GTSNPN and CDR2 SVGIG come from the germline V gene (reference sequence). The CDR3 contains 12 residues. V lost 3 bases to trimming and J lost 3 bases; unmatched junction nucleotides: 0. CDR3: CAWRRGGYEQYF. CDR3 DNA: TGTGCCTGGAGGCGGGGGGGCTACGAGCAGTACTTC. Together with reference TRBV30 and TRBJ2-7, the CDR3 gives the full variable domain: SQTIHQWPATLVQPVGSPLSLECTVEGTSNPNLYWYRQAAGRGLQLLFYSVGIGQISSEVPQNLSASRPQDRQFILSSKKLLLSDSGFYLCAWRRGGYEQYFGPGTRLTVT.

The chain links TRBV2 to TRBJ1-6, with D perhaps matching TRBD1 (5 bases). Trimming removed 3 bases at V and 6 bases at J, with 15 bases between. CDR1 and CDR2 (germline): SNHLY, FYNNEI. This CDR3 is 16 amino acids long. The CDR3 loop reads CASSDEAGGSNSPLHF. The CDR3 DNA sequence: TGTGCCAGCAGTGATGAGGCGGGGGGGAGTAATTCACCCCTCCACTTT.

V gene TRBV7-2 combines with J gene TRBJ2-5, with D tentatively TRBD2 (7 bases). CDR3 length: 15 amino acids. Germline assignment: CDR1 SGHTA and CDR2 FQGNSA. V was pared by 1 base and J by 2 bases, with 11 bases between. DNA for the CDR3: TGTGCCAGCAGCTTAGACGGGGGGCGGCAAGAGACCCAGTACTTC. Protein: CASSLDGGRQETQYF.

The sample holds one count of this clone. V is TRBV10-3 and J is TRBJ2-7; 8 positions match TRBD1. Germline V gene data show CDR1 as ENHRY and CDR2 as SYGVKD. Trimming cost V 11 bases and J 0 bases; bases outside gene matches: 6. The CDR3 runs to 13 residues. CDR3 bases: TGTGCCTCCCGGGACAGGAGCTCCTACGAGCAGTACTTC. It codes for CASRDRSSYEQYF.

This clone has only one observation. The V and J genes are TRBV5-5 and TRBJ1-4; 7 bases match TRBD1. In germline, CDR1 is SGHKS, CDR2 YYEKEE (reference sequence). This CDR3 is built from 16 residues. The J segment lost 6 bases and the V segment lost 0 bases, leaving 8 bases of the junction unmatched. For the CDR3, the DNA is TGTGCCAGCAGCTTGGTAAAAGGCAGGGGGGATGAAAAACTGTTTTTT. This codes for CASSLVKGRGDEKLFF.

This clone has only a few counts. CDR3 in amino acids: CASRGQGETQYF. CDR3 coding DNA: TGTGCCAGCCGTGGACAGGGTGAGACCCAGTACTTC. This chain uses TRBV2 with TRBJ2-5, with 8 bases lining up with TRBD1. The CDR3 spans 12 residues. V lost 8 bases to trimming and J lost 5 bases; unmatched junction nucleotides: 4. Germline V CDR1 and CDR2: SNHLY, FYNNEI.

The chain recombines TRBV5-1 with TRBJ2-7; weak D call: TRBD1 (6 bases). V gave up 0 bases and J gave up 6 bases, with 16 bases separating them. CDR3 size: 15 residues. Germline V gives CDR1 SGHRS, CDR2 YFSETQ. CDR3 region: CASSLGTGLGGEQYF. In nucleotides, the CDR3 is TGCGCCAGCAGCTTGGGGACGGGTCTAGGGGGCGAGCAGTACTTC.

The J gene is TRBJ1-1, the V gene TRBV4-3, with a possible D match to TRBD1 (6 bases). The germline V and J ends were trimmed by 1 base and 4 bases, with 16 bases remaining between them. The CDR3 covers 16 residues. The V gene's germline CDR1 is LGHNA and CDR2 YSLEER. The CDR3 is CASSQGTVRRGTEAFF. CDR3 nucleotide sequence: TGCGCCAGCAGCCAAGGGACAGTCCGGCGAGGCACTGAAGCTTTCTTT.

The gene calls are TRBV4-3 and TRBJ1-1; maybe TRBD1 (5 bases). Germline-derived CDR1 and CDR2 are LGHNA and YSLEER. The CDR3 spans 14 residues. V shed 3 bases and J shed 5 bases, with 13 bases lying between them. CDR3 region: CASSQQGRGTEAFF. The CDR3 region has the DNA TGCGCCAGCAGCCAGCAGGGTCGGGGGACTGAAGCTTTCTTT.

This sequence joins TRBV4-3 and TRBJ2-3, with a possible D match to TRBD1 (6 bases). This CDR3 has 14 amino acids. V was pared by 4 bases and J by 4 bases, with 12 bases between. Per the germline V gene, CDR1 is LGHNA and CDR2 is YSLEER. CDR3 coding DNA: TGCGCCAGCAGCCGGGTGGGGGCTTCAGATACGCAGTATTTT. This gives the protein CASSRVGASDTQYF.

This clone has just a few counts. The V call is TRBV9, the J call TRBJ2-5, with 9 bases lining up with TRBD2. J was trimmed by 1 base and V by 0 bases; bases with no gene match: 1. Germline values: CDR1 SGDLS, CDR2 YYNGEE. The CDR3 contains 15 residues. Written as DNA, the CDR3 is TGTGCCAGCAGCGTAGGACTAGCGGCCCAAGAGACCCAGTACTTC. Its translation is CASSVGLAAQETQYF.

J is TRBJ2-3 and V is TRBV6-5; D may be TRBD1 (6 bases). Germline CDR1 is MNHEY and CDR2 is SVGAGI. The CDR3 is 14 amino acids. The V and J ends lost 5 bases and 3 bases respectively, with 12 bases between them. CDR3 residues: CASSALQGTDTQYF. The CDR3 DNA sequence: TGTGCCAGCAGTGCCCTACAGGGTACAGATACGCAGTATTTT.

The V and J genes are TRBV9 and TRBJ1-1; D remains ambiguous. Trimming removed 4 bases from V and 1 base from J, with 5 bases in between. Per the germline V gene, CDR1 is SGDLS and CDR2 is YYNGEE. This CDR3 spans 12 amino acids. CDR3 in amino acids: CASSPGNTEAFF. The DNA of the CDR3 is TGTGCCAGCAGCCCGGGGAACACTGAAGCTTTCTTT.

The gene calls are TRBV7-3 and TRBJ2-1, with 9 bases lining up with TRBD2. J was trimmed by 5 bases and V by 5 bases; bases with no gene match: 4. This CDR3 is 14 amino acids long. Germline assignment: CDR1 SGHTA and CDR2 FQGTGA. The CDR3 DNA is TGTGCCAGCAGCATGGAGCGGGGGGACAATGAGCAGTTCTTC. It translates to CASSMERGDNEQFF.

The rearrangement links TRBV25-1 to TRBJ2-3, with TRBD2 as a possible D gene (6 bases). Germline V gene lookup returns CDR1 MGHDK and CDR2 SYGVNS. The CDR3 extends over 15 amino acids. Between the trimmed V and J ends, which lost 11 bases and 1 base, there was a span of 19 bases. The CDR3 DNA reads as TGTGCCGTTGCGAAGAGGGGCGGGGGCACAGATACGCAGTATTTT. It translates to CAVAKRGGGTDTQYF.

V usage is TRBV7-8 and J usage is TRBJ2-5; 8 positions match TRBD2. This CDR3 region has 15 residues. Germline V gene data show CDR1 as SGHVS and CDR2 as FQNEAQ. V shed 5 bases and J 5 bases; nucleotides not matched to a gene: 10. CDR3 residues: CASSIYGGDRETQYF. The CDR3 DNA is TGTGCCAGCAGCATCTACGGGGGGGATCGGGAGACCCAGTACTTC.

This clone came up a few times. The chain is built from TRBV4-1 and TRBJ1-4, with D possibly matching TRBD1 (6 bases). Looked up from germline, CDR1 is MGHRA and CDR2 is YSYEKL. CDR3 length: 18 residues. V lost 0 bases and J 5 bases, leaving 19 bases between the germline ends. This CDR3 reads CASSQDPFTGKKNEKLFF. CDR3 nucleotide sequence: TGCGCCAGCAGCCAAGACCCTTTCACAGGGAAAAAGAATGAAAAACTGTTTTTT.

The chain employs TRBV5-1 and TRBJ2-3, with TRBD2 matching 8 bases. J lost 2 bases, V lost 5 bases, and 7 bases had no gene match. Germline-derived CDR1 and CDR2 are SGHRS and YFSETQ. The CDR3 runs 15 residues. CDR3 loop: CASRGGLAPTDTQYF. In DNA form, the CDR3 reads TGCGCCAGCAGAGGAGGACTAGCTCCCACAGATACGCAGTATTTT.

The count of this clone is one. The chain has TRBV19 and TRBJ1-5; D may be TRBD1 (5 bases). Germline V lookup: CDR1 LNHDA, CDR2 SQIVND (reference sequence). The CDR3 length is 17 residues. With 6 bases removed from V and 2 bases from J, the gap between germline ends came to 20 bases. CDR3 DNA: TGTGCCAGTAGCACTGGACCGCGGGGCGGGGGCAATCAGCCCCAGCATTTT. Protein product: CASSTGPRGGGNQPQHF. Using reference TRBV19 and TRBJ1-5 for the parts outside the CDR3, the full variable domain is DGGITQSPKYLFRKEGQNVTLSCEQNLNHDAMYWYRQDPGQGLRLIYYSQIVNDFQKGDIAEGYSVSREKKESFPLTVTSAQKNPTAFYLCASSTGPRGGGNQPQHFGDGTRLSIL.

The chain combines TRBV4-1 with TRBJ2-5; D gene unclear. V was shortened by 1 base and J by 2 bases, with 8 bases between the two germline ends. CDR1 and CDR2 (germline): MGHRA, YSYEKL. The CDR3 runs to 14 residues. CDR3 in DNA: TGCGCCAGCAGCCAAGTGGAGTTTCAAGAGACCCAGTACTTC. This translates into CASSQVEFQETQYF.

This chain links TRBV7-2 with TRBJ2-3, with D tentatively TRBD2 (6 bases). The ends were cut back, 7 bases at V and 1 base at J, with 9 bases in the middle. The V gene's germline CDR1 is SGHTA and CDR2 FQGNSA. The CDR3 runs 13 residues. CDR3 nucleotide sequence: TGTGCCAGCATACGCGGGGGCACAGATACGCAGTATTTT. This codes for CASIRGGTDTQYF.

This clone was seen once. Different DNA sequences within this sample yield the same CDR3. The CDR3 here is CAISETGQLPNTEAFF. CDR3 nucleotides: TGTGCCATCAGTGAGACAGGGCAGTTGCCGAACACTGAAGCTTTCTTT. The chain links TRBV10-3 to TRBJ1-1; D is perhaps TRBD1 (6 bases). Trimming cost V 2 bases and J 1 base, with 14 bases left between them. This CDR3 has 16 residues. CDR1 is ENHRY and CDR2 is SYGVKD in the germline V gene.

This chain joins TRBV6-5 and TRBJ2-1; 8 bases are a match to TRBD2. CDR1 is MNHEY, CDR2 SVGAGI, per germline. The V segment lost 2 bases and the J segment 9 bases; nucleotides outside the gene matches: 6. The CDR3 covers 14 residues. CDR3 in amino acids: CASSYGLAPAEQFF. The CDR3 DNA sequence: TGTGCCAGCAGTTACGGACTAGCCCCAGCTGAGCAGTTCTTC.